This T cell receptor (beta chain) was recorded in a study of T-cell memory formation after mild COVID-19. This clonotype showed up many times. Antigen: not known. The ends lost 5 bases at V and 11 bases at J; junction bases unmatched: 11. The CDR3 has 16 amino acids. Study-wide results and limits: Clones that contracted from day 15 to 85 had balanced CD4/CD8; later expanders were CD4+ biased. Among contracting clones, CD4+ were mainly CM/EM and CD8+ enriched in EMRA.

TCR alpha and TCR beta cDNA libraries carrying sample barcodes and UMIs came from 5'RACE with constant-segment primers. TCRdb re-analysed the 5' RACE reads in MiXCR, keeping a single row per CDR3 protein. The sample includes 65,000 to 90,000 distinct CDR3 sequences, 14% of them seen just once. The receptor's source is an adult woman who had mild COVID-19 (a few samples of this study predate the infection). Cell type and time point are not known. The sample was PBMCs or a T cell subset sorted from them (not recorded which). The chain joins TRBV12-3 or TRBV12-4 to TRBJ2-1; 14 bases agree with TRBD2. For the CDR3, the DNA is TGTGCCAGCAGTCTGGCCGGGACTAGCGGGAGACCCAAGCAGTTCTTC. It yields the protein CASSLAGTSGRPKQFF.